This T cell receptor beta chain was profiled in a study of shared clonotypes between healthy human individuals (TCRdb year 2020). For the wider study: A couple of women and a few men aged 18 to 49 years were included in the cohort. Per donor, three plates each were used for CD4 naive and CD4 memory, two for CD8 naive, and one for CD8 memory. Blood TCR repertoires of about 5 healthy adults were deeply sequenced to estimate repertoire size and the extent of clonotype sharing between individuals. To increase sequencing depth and limit assay-specific biases, different laboratories used diverse techniques to prepare libraries and sequence TCR repertoires. Per donor, leukapheresis produced somewhere between about 0.85 and 9.5 billion PBMCs.

The donors were healthy, HIV-negative adults with no recently reported acute infections or vaccinations. Only Caucasian adults living in Nashville, Tennessee, USA were represented among the donors. CD4+ T cells were enriched by magnetic negative selection, after which naive cells were positively selected on CD45RA and the negative fraction was taken as the memory subset. After blood collection by leukapheresis, PBMCs were isolated using Ficoll-Histopaque density gradient centrifugation and then cryopreserved in the vapor phase of liquid nitrogen. Analytical flow cytometry was used to check the purity and quantity of every magnetically sorted T cell population. Genomic DNA was isolated from each sorted fraction and quantified by UV absorbance on a Nanodrop 2000c. The CDR3, cysteine through phenylalanine, is 20 amino acids long. Only the CDR3 portion is preserved as DNA: 60 bases, with reading frame beginning at the first base. The trim is 4 bases for V and 2 bases for J, with a gap of 28 bases between the germline ends. From the germline V gene, CDR1 is MGHRA and CDR2 is YSYEKL.

As for this clone: Its antigen is not yet known. The input lacks base qualities; no much larger clone sits a single base away.

Overall study results and their limits: Based on pairwise subsampling, the degree of clonotype sharing among donors was expected to be affected by sequencing depth. Rarefaction of sorted-subset datasets indicated incomplete sequencing despite the large sequencing depth. Sampling was limited to blood, and TCR repertoires in tissue likely differ from TCR repertoires in blood. Clonotypes shared by all four sorted-subset donors showed higher generation probabilities than non-shared clonotypes. The small number of donors limited the genetic and exposure-history diversity represented. Sharing across a few donors was observed for about 5% of naive CD4, about 4% of naive CD8, over 2% of memory CD4, and around 0.42% of memory CD8 clonotypes. Naive subsets generally had larger estimated clonotype richness than memory subsets did.

Using the deep immunoSEQ assay, TCR CDR3 regions were amplified from genomic DNA by multiplex PCR. Extracted genomic DNA from each cell subset was distributed evenly across all wells of several immunoSEQ 96-well plates, and each plate was treated as a replicate. For sorted subsets, each replicate PCR was loaded with approximately 190 ng genomic DNA, equivalent to about 30,000 T cell genomes. The purified libraries were quantified using a Qubit 3.0 fluorometer, sized with a Bioanalyzer 2100, and then quantified again using the KAPA Library Quantification kit. A separate single-read 150-cycle Illumina NextSeq 550 flow cell was used to sequence each immunoSEQ 96-well plate. Per the authors' processing: Because the immunoSEQ output included only junctional sequences and no quality scores, the filtering could not be the same as the filtering used for full-length reads. Sequences were annotated with PyIR, a Python wrapper for IgBLAST v1.9, using IMGT germline references to assign V/J genes and CDR3. Reads were removed for weak V/J assignments (E-value above 1e-6), missing CDR3, stop codons, out-of-frame junctions, or ambiguous translated residues. V3J clonotypes were defined as sequences sharing the same inferred V gene, J gene, and CDR3 amino acid sequence. To compute the percentage overlap between repertoires, the number of shared unique clonotypes was divided by the size of the smaller repertoire. RTK rarefaction, the Chao1 estimator, and Recon v2.1 estimates of unobserved clonotypes were used to assess repertoire richness. Generation probabilities were computed with OLGA for all TCRbeta clonotypes obtained by the gDNA method from several donors. Held by TCRdb, this immuneACCESS table contains in-frame sequences only and omits some clones. Under half of the omission traces to an unresolved V gene where checked; the cause of the rest is unknown. V, J and clone size derive from that table, while D and trimming were established from the DNA sequence. For this sample there are over a million clones; approximately 96% appear just once. The ten largest make up over 1% of the sample.

The sequencing sample was made of naive CD4+ T cells sorted from blood. The sample's cell subset or site label is to be understood as: CD45RA+ positively selected. The chain uses TRBV4-1 and TRBJ2-3, with a weak D call of TRBD1 (6 bases match). The origin of this receptor is a man aged 30-40 years in good health. In nucleotide form, the sequence is TGCGCCAGCAGCCCCCCCACAGGGAGCGCCCGCCTTGACCTCACAGATACGCAGTATTTT. Protein translation: CASSPPTGSARLDLTDTQYF.